This paragraph reports one T cell receptor beta chain. Measured with immunoSEQ multiplex PCR; TCRdb has only the in-frame clones, and not every one. Among about 380,000 clones, just under 95% were seen once, and the ten largest hold roughly 0.021%. This sample was included in a study of shared T cell receptors in the human thymus. The germline CDR1 and CDR2 sequences are SGHNT and YYREEE (reference sequence). Trimming stripped 5 bases from V and 1 base from J, with 9 bases between. The CDR3 contains 13 residues. Sequencing was carried out using thymocytes. The chain recombines TRBV5-4 with TRBJ2-5; no firm D call. This sequence was found in a human donor. CDR3 nucleotides: TGTGCCAGCAGACTGGGCACCCAAGAGACCCAGTACTTC. As protein: CASRLGTQETQYF.